One and the same sample provided the 30 T cell receptor beta chains below, sequenced in a study of metastatic and nonmetastatic thyroid tumors. TCRdb re-called the PCR reads through MiXCR. The sample lists about 47,000 clones; around 25% were seen once. Each patient went into thyroid surgery without having received any treatment. Sequenced input: blood. These receptors all come from a male donor with papillary thyroid cancer or a benign thyroid nodule (not recorded which). Some clones in this sample may be carry-over from other donors' samples.

This clone was picked up many times. The chain links TRBV7-9 to TRBJ2-7; no definite D call. CDR3 size: 13 residues. Germline loops: CDR1 SEHNR, CDR2 FQNEAQ (reference sequence). V lost 3 bases, J lost 0 bases, and 6 bases lay in between. The CDR3 DNA reads as TGTGCCAGCAGCTTCATCCCCTCCTACGAGCAGTACTTC. It encodes CASSFIPSYEQYF.

The V call is TRBV24-1, the J call TRBJ2-7, with TRBD2 matching over 9 bases. Unmatched junction bases numbered 8, after V lost 4 bases and J lost 2 bases. The CDR3 has 16 amino acids. Germline assignment: CDR1 KGHDR and CDR2 SFDVKD. The CDR3 coding sequence is TGTGCCACCAGTGACTATGCGACTAGCGGAGCCTACGAGCAGTACTTC. This encodes CATSDYATSGAYEQYF.

This clone was observed at least ten times. The chain couples TRBV6-1 to TRBJ1-1; TRBD1 is a possible D gene (6 bases). V lost 6 bases, J lost 1 base, and 18 bases lay in between. CDR3 length: 16 amino acids. The germline CDR1 and CDR2 sequences are MNHNS and SASEGT. The DNA of the CDR3 is TGTGCCAGCAGAAGGGACATCTATGTGGCGAACACTGAAGCTTTCTTT. This codes for CASRRDIYVANTEAFF.

V usage is TRBV11-2 and J usage is TRBJ1-1; D uncertain. The CDR3 runs to 13 residues. From germline, CDR1 is SGHAT and CDR2 FQNNGV. V lost 1 base and J 4 bases, leaving 7 bases between the germline ends. The CDR3 reads CASSLVYVTEAFF. The CDR3 DNA follows: TGTGCCAGCAGCTTAGTCTACGTCACTGAAGCTTTCTTT. Drawing the rest from reference TRBV11-2 and TRBJ1-1, the complete variable domain is EAGVAQSPRYKIIEKRQSVAFWCNPISGHATLYWYQQILGQGPKLLIQFQNNGVVDDSQLPKDRFSAERLKGVDSTLKIQPAKLEDSAVYLCASSLVYVTEAFFGQGTRLTVV.

This clone was counted at least ten times. The chain uses TRBV7-8 and TRBJ2-1, with D possibly matching TRBD1 (6 bases). The CDR3 runs 13 residues. CDR1 and CDR2 (germline): SGHVS, FQNEAQ. Deletions cut 5 bases from V and 5 bases from J, with 10 bases between. DNA of the CDR3: TGTGCCAGCAGCACCGGACAGCACAATGAGCAGTTCTTC. This codes for CASSTGQHNEQFF.

This clone occurred a few times. J is TRBJ1-2 and V is TRBV28; TRBD1 aligns across 9 bases. The CDR3 runs to 15 residues. V gave up 6 bases and J gave up 4 bases; unmatched junction bases: 9. The germline V gene has CDR1 MDHEN and CDR2 SYDVKM. The CDR3 is CASRETGGWGYGYTF. The DNA for the CDR3 is TGTGCCAGCAGAGAGACAGGGGGTTGGGGCTATGGCTACACCTTC.

Turning to this clone: Being one base from a much bigger clone, this may be a read error. The sample contains more than one DNA sequence encoding this CDR3. The chain joins TRBV20-1 to TRBJ2-1; D is unresolved. The germline V gene has CDR1 DFQATT and CDR2 SNEGSKA (reference sequence). Trimming took 3 bases from V and 7 from J, leaving 7 bases between them. The CDR3 loop spans 11 amino acids. The CDR3 protein is CSASPVNEQFF. The CDR3, as DNA: TGCAGTGCTAGTCCCGTTAATGAGCAGTTCTTC.

This clone showed up just a few times. This chain uses TRBV7-3 with TRBJ2-7; D is perhaps TRBD1 (6 bases). Germline V CDR1 and CDR2: SGHTA, FQGTGA. V was clipped by 4 bases and J by 0 bases, with 19 bases between them. This CDR3 comprises 17 residues. The CDR3, as DNA: TGTGCCAGCAGCTGCCCGCCCAGTGGACAGAACTCCTACGAGCAGTACTTC. Encoded protein: CASSCPPSGQNSYEQYF.

This clone is medium-sized within its sample. The chain uses TRBV24-1 and TRBJ2-7; TRBD1 matches 8 bases. The CDR3 sequence is 12 residues long. Trimming cost V 9 bases and J 7 bases; bases outside gene matches: 7. CDR1 KGHDR and CDR2 SFDVKD come from the germline V gene. CDR3 sequence (DNA): TGTGCCACCCCCGGGACAGGCAGGGAGCAGTACTTC. It is translated as CATPGTGREQYF.

This clone is medium-sized within its sample. V gene TRBV6-5 combines with J gene TRBJ1-5; D perhaps matches TRBD1 (6 bases). Trimming took 2 bases from V and 4 from J, leaving 9 bases between them. The germline V gene has CDR1 MNHEY and CDR2 SVGAGI. CDR3 length equals 14 residues. The CDR3 here is CASSYGTSNQPQHF. The DNA for the CDR3 is TGTGCCAGCAGTTACGGGACAAGTAATCAGCCCCAGCATTTT.

By share, this clone ranks as medium-sized. The chain couples TRBV30 to TRBJ1-6, with D perhaps TRBD1 (6 bases). Germline V lookup: CDR1 GTSNPN, CDR2 SVGIG (reference sequence). CDR3 length equals 14 residues. V was clipped by 7 bases and J by 11 bases, with 21 bases between them. CDR3 nucleotide sequence: TGTGCCTCCTCATCCCCCCCAGGGGTTCCACCCCTCCACTTT. This gives the protein CASSSPPGVPPLHF.

The rearrangement links TRBV2 to TRBJ2-7, with D unclear. V was trimmed by 5 bases and J by 5 bases, leaving 16 bases between them. This CDR3 region has 14 residues. Germline V lookup: CDR1 SNHLY, CDR2 FYNNEI. CDR3 nucleotide sequence: TGTGCCAGCAGTACCGGTACAGCGTATAACGAGCAGTACTTC. Translation: CASSTGTAYNEQYF.

J is TRBJ1-1 and V is TRBV12-3 or TRBV12-4; no clear D. This CDR3 has 13 amino acids. Between the trimmed V and J ends, which lost 3 bases and 1 base, there was a span of 6 bases. Here the CDR3 reads CASSFMPNTEAFF. For the CDR3, the DNA is TGTGCCAGCAGTTTTATGCCGAACACTGAAGCTTTCTTT.

This clone was seen ten or more times. The chain combines TRBV9 with TRBJ2-5; 8 bases align to TRBD2. The V segment lost 2 bases and the J segment 4 bases; nucleotides outside the gene matches: 7. Germline CDR1 SGDLS, CDR2 YYNGEE. CDR3 length: 15 amino acids. The CDR3 DNA reads as TGTGCCAGCAGCGTTCGGGAGGGCCATGTAGAGACCCAGTACTTC. Translation: CASSVREGHVETQYF.

The table lists this clone with many counts. The chain uses TRBV5-1 and TRBJ2-5; 8 bases fit TRBD2. The V gene end was trimmed by 0 bases and the J gene end by 5 bases; junction bases not matched to a gene: 9. The CDR3 sequence is 16 residues long. From germline, CDR1 is SGHRS and CDR2 YFSETQ. This CDR3 is CASSLGPGGPLETQYF. The CDR3 nucleotides are TGCGCCAGCAGCTTGGGCCCGGGAGGGCCGTTGGAGACCCAGTACTTC.

The chain combines TRBV5-1 with TRBJ2-1, with D possibly TRBD2 on 5 matching bases. The germline gives CDR1 SGHRS, CDR2 YFSETQ. V gave up 4 bases and J gave up 0 bases, with 14 bases separating them. The CDR3 extends over 16 amino acids. In DNA form, the CDR3 reads TGCGCCAGCAGCCTGGACTTTCTGAGCTCCTACAATGAGCAGTTCTTC. Translated, it gives CASSLDFLSSYNEQFF.

A note on this clone: A read error may explain this, as a much larger clone is one base away. The chain has TRBV5-4 and TRBJ1-2; the D gene is possibly TRBD1 (5 bases). Germline CDR1 SGHNT, CDR2 YYREEE (reference sequence). Between the trimmed V and J ends, which lost 1 base and 9 bases, there was a span of 19 bases. The CDR3 extends over 15 amino acids. CDR3 sequence (DNA): TGTGCCAGCAGCTTGCGAGGGGCGCGGGAGGAGTGCTACACCTTC. The encoded protein is CASSLRGAREECYTF. Full variable domain (remainder filled in from reference TRBV5-4 and TRBJ1-2): ETGVTQSPTHLIKTRGQQVTLRCSSQSGHNTVSWYQQALGQGPQFIFQYYREEENGRGNFPPRFSGLQFPNYSSELNVNALELDDSALYLCASSLRGAREECYTFGSGTRLTVV.

The chain links TRBV12-3 or TRBV12-4 to TRBJ2-7; 7 positions agree with TRBD2. V gave up 7 bases and J gave up 2 bases; unmatched junction bases: 11. CDR3 length: 15 amino acids. Written as DNA, the CDR3 is TGTGCCAGCATGGGTAGCGGGTCCGGGCCCTACGAGCAGTACTTC. Translating it yields CASMGSGSGPYEQYF.

The chain has TRBV30 and TRBJ2-7, with 7 bases lining up with TRBD1. This CDR3 has 13 residues. CDR1 is GTSNPN and CDR2 is SVGIG in the germline V gene (reference sequence). The V and J ends lost 2 bases and 5 bases, in that order; junction bases with no gene match: 6. CDR3 nucleotide sequence: TGTGCCTGGAGTACAGGGGAAGGGGACGAGCAGTACTTC. It codes for CAWSTGEGDEQYF.

This clone has at least ten counts. The genes are TRBV20-1 and TRBJ1-1, with unresolved D. Looked up from germline, CDR1 is DFQATT and CDR2 is SNEGSKA (reference sequence). Trimming cost V 4 bases and J 4 bases, with 13 bases left between them. This CDR3 region has 13 residues. The CDR3 here is CSAIGGDGTEAFF. CDR3 coding DNA: TGCAGTGCTATAGGCGGGGATGGCACTGAAGCTTTCTTT.

In this sample, this clone turned up a few times. This chain uses TRBV27 with TRBJ1-1; D might be TRBD1 (6 bases). This CDR3 is 13 amino acids long. The V end was cut by 2 bases, the J end by 5 bases, with 9 bases between. In germline, CDR1 is MNHEY, CDR2 SMNVEV (reference sequence). The CDR3 nucleotides read TGTGCCAGCAGTTTAGGGGGGCTTACTGAAGCTTTCTTT. Amino acid sequence: CASSLGGLTEAFF.

This clone was detected many times. For the CDR3, the DNA is TGCGCCAGCAGCTGGACACCGGGGGCCTCTGGGGCTGAGCAGTTCTTC. Its protein is CASSWTPGASGAEQFF. The genes are TRBV5-1 and TRBJ2-1, with D perhaps TRBD1 or TRBD2 (6 bases each). Germline CDR1 and CDR2: SGHRS and YFSETQ. Trimming took 3 bases from V and 9 from J, leaving 22 bases between them. The CDR3 consists of 16 residues.

This chain connects TRBV5-1 to TRBJ1-1, with D uncertain. Germline V gene data show CDR1 as SGHRS and CDR2 as YFSETQ. With 4 bases removed from V and 5 bases from J, the gap between germline ends came to 12 bases. This CDR3 has 13 residues. The CDR3 spells CASSRRTETEAFF. Here the CDR3 DNA reads TGCGCCAGCAGCAGACGGACGGAGACTGAAGCTTTCTTT.

On this clone: Compared with germline, one end of the junction differs, possibly owing to a read error. The chain recombines TRBV3-1 with TRBJ1-3, with a possible D match to TRBD1 (6 bases). This CDR3 has 15 residues. CDR1 is LGHDT, CDR2 YNNKEL, per germline (reference sequence). The CDR3 region is CASSQEGAKGSTIYF. The CDR3 DNA reads TGTGCCAGCAGCCAAGAGGGGGCGAAAGGAAGCACCATATATTTT.

A word on this clone: Possible read error: a much larger clone is one base away. The chain links TRBV20-1 to TRBJ2-3; possibly TRBD2 for D (6 bases). This CDR3 has 15 amino acids. Germline V gene sequence: CDR1 DFQATT, CDR2 SNEGSKA (reference sequence). The V end was cut by 0 bases, the J end by 4 bases, with 14 bases between. CDR3 DNA sequence: TGCAGTGCTAGAGAGCCCGCCGGGAGCGCAGATACGCAGTATTTT. It yields the protein CSAREPAGSADTQYF.

This clone appeared many times. Other DNA sequences in this sample translate to the same CDR3. This chain connects TRBV2 to TRBJ2-7; 11 positions match TRBD2. Germline CDR1 is SNHLY and CDR2 is FYNNEI. This CDR3 is built from 15 residues. V gave up 5 bases and J gave up 5 bases; unmatched junction bases: 8. For the CDR3, the DNA is TGTGCCAGCAGTACTCAGGGACTAGCGGTCCACGAGCAGTACTTC. Translation gives CASSTQGLAVHEQYF.

This clone was seen repeatedly, ten times or more. This chain's CDR3 is CSARGPRNEQFF. CDR3 DNA sequence: TGCAGTGCTAGGGGACCCCGCAATGAGCAGTTCTTC. The rearrangement uses TRBV20-1 and TRBJ2-1, with D perhaps assigned TRBD1 or TRBD2 (5 bases each). Germline V gene sequence: CDR1 DFQATT, CDR2 SNEGSKA (reference sequence). The ends were cut back, 3 bases at V and 6 bases at J, with 9 bases in the middle. The CDR3 length is 12 residues.

This clone was picked up a small number of times. V and J are TRBV6-2 or TRBV6-3 and TRBJ1-6; D unresolved. Germline V gives CDR1 MNHEY, CDR2 SVGEGT. Trimming took off 1 base at V and 10 bases at J, with 8 bases between the two ends. CDR3 length: 13 amino acids. The CDR3 spells CASSYYARSPLHF. CDR3 nucleotides: TGTGCCAGCAGTTACTACGCTAGATCACCCCTCCACTTT.

The chain uses TRBV28 and TRBJ1-2; D unclear. The CDR3 loop spans 11 amino acids. V was trimmed by 6 bases and J by 2 bases, leaving 4 bases between them. Per germline, CDR1 MDHEN and CDR2 SYDVKM. Here the CDR3 DNA reads TGTGCCAGCAGACCAAACTATGGCTACACCTTC. This encodes CASRPNYGYTF.

This clone was seen many times. J is TRBJ2-1 and V is TRBV6-1, with 13 bases matching TRBD2. Unmatched junction bases numbered 13, after V lost 4 bases and J lost 7 bases. Germline V gene sequence: CDR1 MNHNS, CDR2 SASEGT. This CDR3 has 18 residues. The CDR3 DNA reads as TGTGCCAGCAGTGTTGGAGTTTGGACTAGCGGGAGATTGAATGAGCAGTTCTTC. Translating it yields CASSVGVWTSGRLNEQFF.